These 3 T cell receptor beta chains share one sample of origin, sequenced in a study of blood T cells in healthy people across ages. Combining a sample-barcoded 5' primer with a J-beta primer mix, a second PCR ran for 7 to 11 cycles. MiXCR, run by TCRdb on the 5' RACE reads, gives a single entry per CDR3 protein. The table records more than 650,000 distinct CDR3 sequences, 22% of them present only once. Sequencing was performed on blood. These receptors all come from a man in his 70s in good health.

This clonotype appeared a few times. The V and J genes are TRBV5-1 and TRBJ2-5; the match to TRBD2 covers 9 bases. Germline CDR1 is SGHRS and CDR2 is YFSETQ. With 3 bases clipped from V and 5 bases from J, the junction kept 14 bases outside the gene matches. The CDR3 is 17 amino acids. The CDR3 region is CASSWTPSGISSETQYF. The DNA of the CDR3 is TGCGCCAGCAGCTGGACCCCTAGCGGGATTTCGTCGGAGACCCAGTACTTC.

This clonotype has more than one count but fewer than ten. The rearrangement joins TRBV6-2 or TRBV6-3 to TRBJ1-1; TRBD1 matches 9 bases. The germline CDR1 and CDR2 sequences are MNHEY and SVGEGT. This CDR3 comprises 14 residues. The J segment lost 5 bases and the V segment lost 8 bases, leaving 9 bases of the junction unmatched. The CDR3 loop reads CASLFGTGWTEAFF. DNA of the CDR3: TGTGCCAGCCTTTTTGGGACAGGGTGGACTGAAGCTTTCTTT.

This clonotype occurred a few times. In DNA form, the CDR3 reads TGTGCCAGCACCTGGGCCGGCACAGATACGCAGTATTTT. Encoded protein: CASTWAGTDTQYF. The chain recombines TRBV6-5 with TRBJ2-3; D is undetermined. The CDR3 is 13 amino acids. V was clipped by 7 bases and J by 1 base, with 9 bases between them. The germline V gene has CDR1 MNHEY and CDR2 SVGAGI.